The rows below give T cell receptor beta chains drawn from one sample of a study of blood T cell repertoires in COVID-19. Data came from immunoSEQ multiplex PCR; TCRdb stores just in-frame clones and leaves some out. Among 140,000 to 150,000 clones, more than 70% were seen once, and the ten largest hold about 2%. The sequenced sample was peripheral blood. These receptors originate from a human donor in a cohort sampled during active COVID-19. Both conserved end residues are part of each CDR3. D genes are given only for firm matches. Size is stated for part of the rows, as once, few or many counts, or as a class when the clone is expanded.

TRBD2 | NA | TRBJ2-7 | TRBV7-2 | CASSLALDGGAGRQYF | TGTGCCAGCAGCTTAGCGCTAGACGGGGGGGCCGGTCGGCAGTACTTC
NA | NA | TRBJ1-5 | TRBV30 | CAWSAGEGNQPQHF | TGTGCCTGGAGTGCAGGGGAAGGAAATCAGCCCCAGCATTTT
NA | NA | TRBJ2-7 | TRBV12-3/TRBV12-4 | CASSLAHRVEQYF | TGTGCCAGCAGTTTAGCCCACAGGGTCGAGCAGTACTTC
TRBD1 | NA | TRBJ2-1 | TRBV9 | CASSVGLMRGQVSFSSYNEQFF | TGTGCCAGCAGCGTAGGGCTAATGAGGGGACAGGTTTCTTTTAGCTCCTACAATGAGCAGTTCTTC
NA | NA | TRBJ1-2 | TRBV5-1 | CASSLAGHANYGYTF | TGCGCCAGCAGCTTGGCGGGTCACGCTAACTATGGCTACACCTTC
NA | NA | TRBJ2-3 | TRBV4-3 | CASSQGPVGGADTDTQYF | TGCGCCAGCAGCCAAGGTCCCGTAGGGGGGGCGGACACAGATACGCAGTATTTT
NA | NA | TRBJ1-1 | TRBV4-3 | CASSQARTPNTEAFF | TGCGCCAGCAGCCAAGCTCGGACACCGAACACTGAAGCTTTCTTT
TRBD2 | NA | TRBJ2-5 | TRBV28 | CASSTRTSGGQETQYF | TGTGCCAGCAGCACCCGGACTAGCGGGGGCCAAGAGACCCAGTACTTC
NA | NA | TRBJ2-3 | TRBV18 | CASSWGSTDTQYF | TGTGCCAGCTCATGGGGCAGCACAGATACGCAGTATTTT
TRBD1 | NA | TRBJ1-2 | TRBV30 | CAWSGGRGSLYGYTF | TGTGCCTGGAGTGGGGGCAGGGGGTCTCTCTATGGCTACACCTTC
NA | NA | TRBJ1-1 | TRBV4-2 | CASSPRASDTEAFF | TGTGCCAGCAGCCCCAGGGCGTCCGACACTGAAGCTTTCTTT
NA | NA | TRBJ2-7 | TRBV4-1 | CASSRQYTPYEQYF | TGCGCCAGCAGCCGCCAGTATACCCCCTACGAGCAGTACTTC
NA | NA | TRBJ2-7 | TRBV6-2/TRBV6-3 | CASSYWGERSYEQYF | TGTGCCAGCAGTTACTGGGGGGAGCGTTCCTACGAGCAGTACTTC
NA | NA | TRBJ2-1 | TRBV21-1 | CASSKLTSGGAIVYNEQFF | TGTGCCAGCAGCAAGCTGACTAGCGGGGGGGCTATCGTCTACAATGAGCAGTTCTTC
TRBD1 | NA | TRBJ1-2 | TRBV19 | CASSPTGDYGYTF | TGTGCCAGTAGCCCTACAGGGGACTATGGCTACACCTTC
NA | NA | TRBJ2-2 | TRBV7-9 | CASSLRATNTGELFF | TGTGCCAGCAGCTTGCGGGCTACCAACACCGGGGAGCTGTTTTTT
NA | NA | TRBJ2-2 | TRBV9 | CASSSPSGTGNTGELFF | TGTGCCAGCAGTTCACCCTCCGGGACTGGGAACACCGGGGAGCTGTTTTTT
TRBD2 | NA | TRBJ2-1 | TRBV5-1 | CASSAAGVMNYNEQFF | TGCGCCAGCAGCGCCGCGGGGGTTATGAATTACAATGAGCAGTTCTTC
NA | once | TRBJ1-1 | TRBV7-2 | CASSLGFAGEAFF | TGTGCCAGCAGCTTAGGGTTTGCAGGTGAAGCTTTCTTT
TRBD2 | once | TRBJ2-7 | TRBV28 | CASSLGVAGWGSYEQYF | TGTGCCAGCAGTTTGGGGGTAGCGGGGTGGGGTTCCTACGAGCAGTACTTC
TRBD2 | NA | TRBJ2-7 | TRBV29-1 | CSAREGQVGEQYF | TGCAGCGCCAGGGAGGGCCAAGTCGGCGAGCAGTACTTC
TRBD1 | NA | TRBJ2-7 | TRBV10-2 | CASSSNEGTGISYEQYF | TGCGCCAGCAGCTCCAACGAGGGGACAGGGATCTCCTACGAGCAGTACTTC
TRBD2 | NA | TRBJ2-3 | TRBV7-2 | CASSLRLAEGMDTQYF | TGTGCCAGCAGCTTAAGACTAGCCGAGGGGATGGATACGCAGTATTTT
NA | NA | TRBJ1-1 | TRBV7-3 | CASSPTGGVNTEAFF | TGTGCCAGCAGCCCTACCGGGGGGGTTAACACTGAAGCTTTCTTT
NA | NA | TRBJ2-5 | TRBV2 | CASTRGSQETQYF | TGTGCCAGCACCAGGGGTTCACAAGAGACCCAGTACTTC
TRBD2 | NA | TRBJ2-3 | TRBV4-3 | CASSRTSGLRDTQYF | TGCGCCAGCAGCCGAACTAGCGGATTAAGGGATACGCAGTATTTT
NA | NA | TRBJ2-3 | TRBV7-2 | CASSLDGGADTQYF | TGTGCCAGCAGCTTAGACGGAGGGGCAGATACGCAGTATTTT
TRBD1 | NA | TRBJ1-1 | TRBV6-5 | CASSYPGQGIPEAFF | TGTGCCAGCAGTTACCCTGGACAGGGCATCCCTGAAGCTTTCTTT
NA | once | TRBJ2-3 | TRBV6-5 | CASSPGTLGRDTQYF | TGTGCCAGCAGTCCGGGGACTTTGGGTAGGGATACGCAGTATTTT
NA | few | TRBJ1-5 | TRBV18 | CASSPGGKAQPQHF | TGTGCCAGCTCACCGGGGGGAAAGGCGCAGCCCCAGCATTTT